This TCR beta chain was sequenced for a study of naive and memory T cell subsets. The SP2 primer and nested alpha and beta constant region primers amplified ligated cDNA in four rounds. In TCRdb, the 5' RACE reads were re-called with MiXCR into one record per CDR3 protein. The repertoire holds around 56,000 distinct CDR3 sequences, with around 7.3% as singletons. TCR cDNA received a 3' ligated oligonucleotide that carried a UMI. The CDR3 spans 14 residues. Germline CDR1 reads LNHDA; CDR2 reads SQIVND (reference sequence). V trimming: 7 bases; J trimming: 4 bases; junction bases outside the gene matches: 8.

The TCR comes from a female donor in good health. The chain combines TRBV19 with TRBJ1-2; 8 nucleotides agree with TRBD1. DNA for the CDR3: TGTGCCAGTAACCCCGGGACAGGAAGCTATGGCTACACCTTC. Translating gives CASNPGTGSYGYTF.